The rows below give T cell receptor beta chains drawn from one sample of a study of control samples from healthy donors and cancer patients. Only in-frame clones appear in the TCRdb table, and some are missing; sequencing was by immunoSEQ multiplex PCR. Of under 150,000 clones in the sample, roughly nine tenths were seen once. The sequencing sample was made of blood. These receptors came from a woman aged 25 to 39 in good health. The CDR3 runs from the conserved cysteine through the conserved F or W. D genes are given only for firm matches. Size tells how often a clone was seen (once, few, many) or the class of an expanded clone, and some rows leave it out.

NA 14 TRBJ2-3 NA TRBV6-5 CASTTGPTTDTQYF TGTGCCAGCACTACGGGGCCGACCACAGATACGCAGTATTTT
NA 13 TRBJ1-2 NA TRBV4-1 CASSQVGSGGYTF TGCGCCAGCAGCCAAGTTGGGTCGGGTGGCTACACCTTC
NA 16 TRBJ1-6 NA TRBV19 CASSIEGTSGDSPLHF TGTGCCAGTAGTATAGAAGGGACCTCCGGGGATTCACCCCTCCACTTT
TRBD1 14 TRBJ2-1 NA TRBV7-9 CASSLRDSYNEQFF TGTGCCAGCAGCCTAAGGGACAGTTACAATGAGCAGTTCTTC
NA 18 TRBJ2-3 NA TRBV21-1 CASMVLADPNAFGDTQYF TGTGCCAGCATGGTACTAGCGGACCCGAATGCCTTTGGGGATACGCAGTATTTT
NA 13 TRBJ2-5 NA TRBV7-9 CASSFGFGETQYF TGTGCCAGCAGCTTCGGGTTTGGAGAGACCCAGTACTTC
NA 15 TRBJ2-3 NA TRBV28 CASSFGLRGTDTQYF TGTGCCAGCAGTTTTGGGTTGAGGGGTACAGATACGCAGTATTTT
TRBD1 14 TRBJ2-7 NA TRBV30 CAWSLGTANYEQYF TGTGCCTGGAGTCTAGGGACAGCCAACTACGAGCAGTACTTC
TRBD2 17 TRBJ2-1 NA TRBV27 CASSLFRVLAGEEEQFF TGTGCCAGCAGTTTATTTAGGGTCTTAGCGGGAGAGGAGGAGCAGTTCTTC
TRBD2 16 TRBJ2-1 NA TRBV19 CASSTPLGLADNEQFF TGTGCCAGTAGTACCCCCCTGGGACTAGCGGACAATGAGCAGTTCTTC
NA 15 TRBJ1-3 NA TRBV28 CASSPEADSGNTIYF TGTGCCAGCAGTCCAGAGGCCGACTCTGGAAACACCATATATTTT
NA 15 TRBJ1-5 NA TRBV9 CASSPNSKLNQPQHF TGTGCCAGCAGCCCCAATTCCAAACTCAATCAGCCCCAGCATTTT
NA 15 TRBJ1-5 NA TRBV6-6 CASSYSWTADQPQHF TGTGCCAGCAGTTACTCGTGGACAGCCGATCAGCCCCAGCATTTT
TRBD2 14 TRBJ2-5 NA TRBV16 CASSLAGYEETQYF TGTGCCAGCAGCCTAGCGGGCTATGAGGAGACCCAGTACTTC
NA 12 TRBJ2-5 NA TRBV11-3 CASSLEGETQYF TGTGCCAGCAGCTTAGAGGGAGAGACCCAGTACTTC
NA 12 TRBJ2-2 NA TRBV3-1/TRBV3-2 CASSQVDGELFF TGTGCCAGCAGCCAAGTTGACGGGGAGCTGTTTTTT
NA 15 TRBJ2-2 NA TRBV9 CASSVGLSNTGELFF TGTGCCAGCAGCGTAGGACTTTCGAACACCGGGGAGCTGTTTTTT
NA 22 TRBJ2-1 NA TRBV9 CASSPGRRERVIDFGLYNEQFF TGTGCCAGCAGCCCGGGACGGAGGGAGAGGGTTATAGACTTTGGTTTGTACAATGAGCAGTTCTTC
TRBD2 13 TRBJ2-7 NA TRBV10-2 CASKPPGGYEQYF TGCGCCAGCAAGCCCCCGGGAGGCTACGAGCAGTACTTC
NA 12 TRBJ1-3 NA TRBV10-3 CAIQGSGNTIYF TGTGCCATCCAGGGTTCCGGAAACACCATATATTTT
NA 12 TRBJ2-7 NA TRBV24-1 CALAPAHDEQYF TGTGCTCTCGCCCCAGCGCACGACGAGCAGTACTTC
NA 17 TRBJ1-2 NA TRBV23-1 CASSPTELGDPFYGYTF TGCGCCAGCAGTCCAACGGAGTTGGGGGACCCCTTCTATGGCTACACCTTC
NA 13 TRBJ2-5 NA TRBV5-1 CASSPAGQETQYF TGCGCCAGCAGCCCCGCGGGGCAAGAGACCCAGTACTTC
NA 14 TRBJ2-5 NA TRBV2 CASILQGSGETQYF TGTGCCAGCATACTACAGGGTTCTGGGGAGACCCAGTACTTC
NA 15 TRBJ1-2 NA TRBV6-5 CASSLIKQAPGGYTF TGTGCCAGCAGTTTAATTAAACAGGCCCCGGGTGGCTACACCTTC
NA 16 TRBJ2-2 NA TRBV15 CATSREEGRYTGELFF TGTGCCACCAGCAGAGAGGAGGGCCGGTACACCGGGGAGCTGTTTTTT
NA 14 TRBJ1-1 NA TRBV5-1 CASSLAASNTEAFF TGCGCCAGCAGCTTGGCGGCCTCTAACACTGAAGCTTTCTTT
NA 12 TRBJ2-1 NA TRBV19 CASSPPRGKQFF TGTGCCAGTAGTCCCCCAAGGGGGAAGCAGTTCTTC
NA 16 TRBJ2-4 NA TRBV28 CASSYRVLLAKNIQYF TGTGCCAGCAGTTACCGGGTACTTCTCGCCAAAAACATTCAGTACTTC
NA 12 TRBJ2-7 NA TRBV29-1 CSVEGQSDEQYF TGCAGCGTTGAAGGTCAGTCCGACGAGCAGTACTTC
NA 13 TRBJ1-5 NA TRBV20-1 CSASEREGQPQHF TGCAGTGCTAGTGAGAGGGAGGGTCAGCCCCAGCATTTT
TRBD2 17 TRBJ2-5 NA TRBV19 CASSIGGLAGDQETQYF TGTGCCAGTAGTATTGGAGGACTAGCGGGAGACCAAGAGACCCAGTACTTC
NA 16 TRBJ2-3 NA TRBV7-9 CASSLALRGAPDTQYF TGTGCCAGCAGCTTAGCGCTAAGGGGGGCGCCGGATACGCAGTATTTT
NA 13 TRBJ1-3 NA TRBV30 CAWSFGFGNTIYF TGTGCCTGGAGTTTTGGGTTTGGAAACACCATATATTTT
TRBD2 15 TRBJ2-1 NA TRBV19 CASSMTSGSINEQFF TGTGCCAGTAGTATGACTAGCGGGTCTATAAATGAGCAGTTCTTC
TRBD1 13 TRBJ2-5 once TRBV29-1 CSVDPGQQETQYF TGCAGCGTTGATCCGGGACAGCAAGAGACCCAGTACTTC
NA 12 TRBJ1-1 NA TRBV3-1/TRBV3-2 CASTGPNTEAFF TGTGCCAGTACAGGGCCTAACACTGAAGCTTTCTTT
NA 12 TRBJ1-1 NA TRBV3-1/TRBV3-2 CASSQGGLEAFF TGTGCCAGCAGCCAAGGCGGGCTTGAAGCTTTCTTT
NA 13 TRBJ2-1 NA TRBV13 CASSVDMNNEQFF TGTGCCAGCAGCGTAGACATGAACAATGAGCAGTTCTTC
NA 16 TRBJ1-1 few TRBV2 CASRTSARDFRDEAFF TGTGCCAGCAGAACCTCAGCTCGGGATTTTAGGGATGAAGCTTTCTTT
NA 13 TRBJ1-1 NA TRBV3-1/TRBV3-2 CASSRDRRTEAFF TGTGCCAGCAGCCGCGACAGGCGAACTGAAGCTTTCTTT
NA 19 TRBJ2-2 NA TRBV21-1 CASSKVGGTGGENTGELFF TGTGCCAGCAGCAAAGTTGGAGGGACAGGGGGTGAGAACACCGGGGAGCTGTTTTTT
NA 17 TRBJ1-3 NA TRBV3-1/TRBV3-2 CASSQRRGSNSGNTIYF TGTGCCAGCAGCCAGAGGAGGGGATCTAACTCTGGAAACACCATATATTTT
TRBD2 19 TRBJ2-1 NA TRBV7-8 CASSSVLAGVGTPYNEQFF TGTGCCAGCAGCTCCGTACTAGCGGGAGTGGGAACGCCCTACAATGAGCAGTTCTTC
NA 13 TRBJ2-3 NA TRBV3-1/TRBV3-2 CASSQDHEGTQYF TGTGCCAGCAGCCAAGATCATGAGGGAACGCAGTATTTT
NA 15 TRBJ2-2 NA TRBV3-1/TRBV3-2 CASSRGRAHTGELFF TGTGCCAGCAGCCGGGGCCGGGCCCACACCGGGGAGCTGTTTTTT
NA 19 TRBJ1-4 NA TRBV28 CASSLAGVGSPATNEKLFF TGTGCCAGCAGTTTAGCGGGTGTCGGGAGTCCTGCAACTAATGAAAAACTGTTTTTT
NA 16 TRBJ1-2 NA TRBV19 CASTPDGLALVYGYTF TGTGCCAGTACTCCGGACGGCCTGGCATTAGTCTATGGCTACACCTTC
TRBD2 20 TRBJ2-1 NA TRBV5-3 CARSLFQGLAGILFNNEQFF TGTGCCAGAAGCTTGTTCCAGGGACTAGCGGGAATCCTTTTTAACAATGAGCAGTTCTTC
NA 13 TRBJ1-1 NA TRBV5-3 CARSLAGLIGRFF TGTGCCAGAAGCTTGGCCGGGTTGATAGGTAGGTTCTTT
NA 16 TRBJ2-3 once TRBV2 CASSVFGTLRTDTQYF TGTGCCAGCAGTGTTTTCGGGACCCTTCGCACAGATACGCAGTATTTT
TRBD2 15 TRBJ2-7 NA TRBV6-2/TRBV6-3 CASSYVASGTYEQYF TGTGCCAGCAGTTACGTGGCTAGCGGGACCTACGAGCAGTACTTC
NA 15 TRBJ2-1 NA TRBV5-1 CASSQVAISYNEQFF TGCGCCAGCAGCCAGGTAGCGATCTCCTACAATGAGCAGTTCTTC
TRBD1 17 TRBJ1-3 NA TRBV28 CASSYRPGGAGGNTIYF TGTGCCAGCAGTTATAGGCCAGGGGGGGCTGGCGGAAACACCATATATTTT
NA 14 TRBJ2-1 NA TRBV11-2 CASSLSGPMGEQFF TGTGCCAGCAGCTTAAGCGGGCCGATGGGTGAGCAGTTCTTC
TRBD1 14 TRBJ1-4 NA TRBV13 CASSPRGLGEKLFF TGTGCCAGCAGCCCCAGGGGGCTAGGGGAAAAACTGTTTTTT
NA 14 TRBJ1-5 NA TRBV28 CASSLLRGDQPQHF TGTGCCAGCAGTTTATTGAGAGGCGATCAGCCCCAGCATTTT
NA 15 TRBJ1-2 NA TRBV11-2 CASSLTGPANYGYTF TGTGCCAGCAGCTTAACGGGCCCTGCTAACTATGGCTACACCTTC
NA 16 TRBJ1-3 once TRBV18 CASSPPRTVRRNTIYF TGTGCCAGCTCACCACCGCGGACCGTGCGGAGAAACACCATATATTTT
TRBD1 16 TRBJ1-1 once TRBV7-2 CASSLGALGQGAKAFF TGTGCCAGCAGCTTAGGAGCGCTGGGCCAGGGGGCTAAGGCTTTCTTT